Listed below are T cell receptor beta chains from one sample, sequenced in a study of blood T cells in healthy people across ages. In TCRdb, the 5' RACE reads were re-called with MiXCR into one record per CDR3 protein. Of some 1.4 million distinct CDR3 sequences in the sample, about 43% were seen once. The specimen sequenced was blood. The receptors here all came from a woman aged 18-30 years in good health. Each CDR3 is given with its conserved first and last residue. Fields, in order: V gene, D gene, J gene, clone size, CDR3 protein, CDR3 DNA. The D gene is left open where the match is weak. Clone size is stated in some rows and not others, as once, few, many or a class when expanded.

>TRBV7-9|TRBD1|TRBJ1-1|-
CASSPPARGPEVVTEAFF
TGTGCCAGCAGCCCCCCGGCCAGGGGGCCCGAAGTGGTCACTGAAGCTTTCTTT
>TRBV30|-|TRBJ1-2|few
CAWSVLGRAYGYTF
TGTGCCTGGAGTGTACTTGGTCGGGCCTATGGCTACACCTTC
>TRBV28|-|TRBJ2-7|few
CASIDRQTYEQYF
TGTGCCAGCATTGACAGGCAGACCTACGAGCAGTACTTC
>TRBV10-3|-|TRBJ2-7|many
CAIKGLSSYEQYF
TGTGCCATCAAGGGCCTAAGTTCCTACGAGCAGTACTTC
>TRBV6-1|-|TRBJ2-1|-
CASRDTVYNEQFF
TGTGCCAGCCGGGACACAGTATACAATGAGCAGTTCTTC
>TRBV27|-|TRBJ2-3|-
CASSILRGAGLPDTQYF
TGTGCCAGCAGTATACTCAGAGGGGCTGGGCTTCCGGATACGCAGTATTTT
>TRBV4-1|-|TRBJ2-2|-
CASSQEAGRNTGELFF
TGCGCCAGCAGCCAAGAGGCAGGGAGGAACACCGGGGAGCTGTTTTTT
>TRBV24-1|-|TRBJ2-3|-
CATSGGMAETQYF
TGTGCCACCAGTGGAGGGATGGCAGAGACGCAGTATTTT
>TRBV10-3|TRBD2|TRBJ2-5|few
CAISDPLAAFKETQYF
TGTGCCATCAGTGACCCACTAGCGGCCTTTAAAGAGACCCAGTACTTC
>TRBV5-6|TRBD1|TRBJ2-1|-
CASSLIYGTGFNEQFF
TGTGCCAGCAGCTTAATATACGGGACAGGGTTTAATGAGCAGTTCTTC
>TRBV7-8|-|TRBJ2-1|few
CASTRADPYNEQFF
TGTGCCAGCACCCGAGCCGACCCCTACAATGAGCAGTTCTTC
>TRBV6-5|TRBD2|TRBJ2-5|few
CASSRTSAKTQETQYF
TGTGCCAGCAGCAGAACTAGCGCAAAAACCCAAGAGACCCAGTACTTC
>TRBV5-5|TRBD1|TRBJ2-4|few
CASLRDRGLQEQYF
TGTGCCAGTCTCCGGGACAGGGGGCTTCAAGAGCAGTACTTC
>TRBV20-1|TRBD2|TRBJ2-1|-
CSAPGPFLAGGAFEQFF
TGCAGTGCCCCGGGGCCCTTCCTAGCGGGGGGGGCTTTTGAGCAGTTCTTC
>TRBV10-3|-|TRBJ2-1|-
CAIRVRDEQFF
TGTGCCATCAGAGTCCGGGATGAGCAGTTCTTC
>TRBV12-3/TRBV12-4|-|TRBJ2-1|few
CASSPEGGPYNEQFF
TGTGCCAGCAGCCCAGAAGGGGGTCCCTACAATGAGCAGTTCTTC
>TRBV12-3/TRBV12-4|TRBD1|TRBJ1-4|-
CASSDNRQGAVSANEKLFF
TGTGCCAGCAGTGATAATAGACAGGGGGCAGTTTCAGCTAATGAAAAACTGTTTTTT
>TRBV7-2|TRBD2|TRBJ2-1|-
CASSLPKAGGPKNEQFF
TGTGCCAGCAGCTTGCCCAAAGCGGGAGGGCCCAAAAATGAGCAGTTCTTC
>TRBV30|-|TRBJ2-1|few
CAWSDIYNEQFF
TGTGCCTGGAGTGATATCTACAATGAGCAGTTCTTC
>TRBV14|-|TRBJ1-2|-
CASSRFAGESGHTF
TGTGCCAGCAGCCGATTCGCGGGGGAGAGCGGCCACACCTTC
>TRBV5-6|-|TRBJ2-2|-
CASSLLLTPGELFF
TGTGCCAGCAGCTTGCTTCTCACCCCCGGGGAGCTGTTTTTT
>TRBV27|TRBD2|TRBJ2-7|-
CASSPTPTSGSYEQYF
TGTGCCAGCAGTCCTACCCCGACTAGCGGGAGTTACGAGCAGTACTTC
>TRBV10-1|TRBD2|TRBJ2-3|few
CASSESVSGTDTQYF
TGCGCCAGCAGTGAGTCTGTTAGCGGGACAGATACGCAGTATTTT
>TRBV7-9|-|TRBJ2-3|-
CASSLAFGDTQYF
TGTGCCAGCAGCTTAGCCTTCGGGGATACGCAGTATTTT
>TRBV12-5|-|TRBJ2-3|-
CASGPAGASTDTQYF
TGTGCTAGTGGACCTGCGGGGGCTAGCACAGATACGCAGTATTTT
>TRBV28|TRBD1|TRBJ2-4|few
CASRNRDRDSGEQYF
TGTGCCAGCAGAAACCGGGACAGGGACTCGGGAGAGCAGTACTTC
>TRBV7-9|TRBD2|TRBJ2-1|-
CASSPSVQRGGLVYDEQFF
TGTGCCAGCAGCCCCTCAGTACAGCGGGGGGGCCTAGTCTACGATGAGCAGTTCTTC
>TRBV24-1|-|TRBJ1-2|-
CATSDSTLYGYTF
TGTGCCACCAGTGATTCCACCCTCTATGGCTACACCTTC
>TRBV29-1|-|TRBJ2-7|-
CSVGQTPHEQYF
TGCAGCGTTGGCCAGACTCCCCACGAGCAGTACTTC
>TRBV12-3/TRBV12-4|TRBD2|TRBJ2-4|-
CASSPGGTWEQYF
TGTGCCAGCAGTCCGGGGGGGACCTGGGAGCAGTACTTC
>TRBV20-1|TRBD2|TRBJ2-7|-
CSARVPSGIGEQYF
TGCAGTGCTAGAGTGCCTAGCGGGATAGGCGAGCAGTACTTC
>TRBV20-1|TRBD1|TRBJ1-2|once
CSTPPGEGADYGYTF
TGCAGTACTCCACCTGGGGAGGGGGCAGACTATGGCTACACCTTC
>TRBV12-3/TRBV12-4|-|TRBJ2-1|many
CASSQPREQFF
TGTGCCAGCAGTCAACCTCGGGAGCAGTTCTTC
>TRBV7-2|TRBD2|TRBJ2-7|-
CASSLWAGVNNEQYF
TGTGCCAGCAGCTTATGGGCGGGAGTTAATAATGAGCAGTACTTC
>TRBV21-1|-|TRBJ2-1|-
CAWGRVSYNEQFF
TGTGCCTGGGGGAGGGTCTCCTACAATGAGCAGTTCTTC
>TRBV6-6|-|TRBJ1-5|-
CASSYPAGGSNQPQHF
TGTGCCAGCAGTTACCCAGCCGGGGGGAGCAATCAGCCCCAGCATTTT
>TRBV3-1|-|TRBJ1-2|-
CASRHIRAPHYGYTF
TGTGCCAGCAGACATATTAGGGCTCCCCACTATGGCTACACCTTC
>TRBV27|-|TRBJ2-5|few
CASSFGGLGQETQYF
TGTGCCAGCAGTTTCGGGGGGCTCGGCCAAGAGACCCAGTACTTC
>TRBV14|-|TRBJ2-4|-
CASKSKIPAKNIQYF
TGTGCCAGCAAAAGCAAAATCCCAGCCAAAAACATTCAGTACTTC
>TRBV6-1|-|TRBJ2-3|once
CASRQHVGSTDTQYF
TGTGCCAGCAGGCAACACGTTGGAAGCACAGATACGCAGTATTTT
>TRBV3-1|TRBD2|TRBJ2-7|-
CASSQVVSGTSYEQYF
TGTGCCAGCAGCCAAGTGGTTAGCGGGACCTCCTACGAGCAGTACTTC
>TRBV12-3/TRBV12-4|-|TRBJ2-5|few
CASAGWTQYF
TGTGCCAGTGCCGGGTGGACCCAGTACTTC
>TRBV12-3/TRBV12-4|TRBD1|TRBJ1-6|-
CASRDRGDSPLHF
TGTGCCAGCAGGGACAGGGGAGATTCACCCCTCCACTTT
>TRBV5-1|TRBD1|TRBJ1-1|few
CASSPPDRGSEAFF
TGCGCCAGCAGCCCACCCGACAGGGGATCGGAAGCTTTCTTT
>TRBV5-1|TRBD1|TRBJ1-2|-
CASSVRLAGTEYGYTF
TGCGCCAGCAGCGTTCGACTAGCCGGGACAGAATATGGCTACACCTTC
>TRBV7-2|-|TRBJ2-7|-
CASSLVHVEQYF
TGTGCCAGCAGCTTAGTTCACGTCGAGCAGTACTTC
>TRBV2|TRBD2|TRBJ2-1|-
CASRPRSSGRVQWQFF
TGTGCCAGCAGGCCCAGATCTAGCGGGAGGGTACAGTGGCAGTTCTTC
>TRBV6-6|-|TRBJ2-1|-
CASNTPVSDEQFF
TGTGCCAGCAACACCCCAGTCAGCGATGAGCAGTTCTTC
>TRBV6-6|TRBD2|TRBJ2-1|-
CASVEAGGSYNEQFF
TGTGCCAGCGTCGAGGCGGGGGGCTCCTACAATGAGCAGTTCTTC
>TRBV9|TRBD2|TRBJ2-7|-
CASSPSGGNEQYF
TGTGCCAGCAGTCCTAGCGGGGGCAACGAGCAGTACTTC
>TRBV3-1|-|TRBJ2-3|-
CASSQRMTLDTQYF
TGTGCCAGCAGCCAAAGGATGACCTTAGATACGCAGTATTTT
>TRBV7-3|TRBD1|TRBJ1-1|-
CASRRTGDVNTEAFF
TGTGCCAGCAGAAGGACAGGGGACGTGAACACTGAAGCTTTCTTT
>TRBV7-9|TRBD1|TRBJ2-6|-
CPSSFDRAGANVLTF
TGTCCCAGCAGCTTCGACAGGGCTGGGGCCAACGTCCTGACTTTC